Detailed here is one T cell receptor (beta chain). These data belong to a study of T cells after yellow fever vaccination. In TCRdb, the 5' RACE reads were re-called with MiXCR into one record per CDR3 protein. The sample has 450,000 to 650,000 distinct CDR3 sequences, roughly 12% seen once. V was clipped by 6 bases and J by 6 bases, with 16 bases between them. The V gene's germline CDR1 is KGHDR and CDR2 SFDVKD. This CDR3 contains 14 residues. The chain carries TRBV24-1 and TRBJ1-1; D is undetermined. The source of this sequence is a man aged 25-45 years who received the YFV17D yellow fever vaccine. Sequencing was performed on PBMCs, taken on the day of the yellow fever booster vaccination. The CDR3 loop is CATSPGGVGAEAFF. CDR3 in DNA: TGTGCCACCAGTCCAGGTGGGGTCGGGGCTGAAGCTTTCTTT.